The present TCR beta chain was sequenced within a study of vaccination and CD4 T cells after COVID-19. On this clonotype: Its antigen remains unknown.

Trimming took 5 bases from V and 3 from J; bases not matched to a gene: 10. This CDR3 has 15 amino acids. Germline CDR1 SGHTA, CDR2 FQGNSA. With the Oncomine TCR Beta short-read assay, DNA from cultured CD4+ T cells was sequenced. Each CDR3 protein is one row after TCRdb ran MiXCR on the PCR reads. The sample records over 10,000 distinct CDR3 sequences, less than 30% being singletons. Documented treatment: 10-day PBMC culture with coronavirus spike peptide pools or control peptides (ViraFEST assay). Sample: CD4+ T cells from blood, cultured in vitro, taken before SARS-CoV-2 vaccination. This TCR derives from a human donor who received a COVID-19 vaccine. This chain uses TRBV7-2 with TRBJ2-7; TRBD1 matches at 7 bases. The CDR3 is CASSLRQGGLYEQYF. The CDR3 nucleotides read TGTGCCAGCAGCCTTCGACAGGGTGGACTCTACGAGCAGTACTTC.